These T cell receptor beta chains were read from a single sample in a study of cytomegalovirus exposure and HLA in healthy donors. TCRdb's table, derived via immunoSEQ multiplex PCR, lists solely in-frame clones and lacks some. Of about 120,000 clones in the sample, 50% to 65% are singletons; the top ten hold 9% to 10%. The sample taken for sequencing was PBMCs. These receptors all come from a man between 40 and 49 years old in good health and CMV-seropositive. Each CDR3 is given with its conserved first and last residue. Each record gives: J gene, D gene, clone size, V gene, CDR3 protein, CDR3 DNA. A D gene is named only where the DNA matches it firmly. Clone size is stated in some rows and not others, as once, few, many or a class when expanded.

J gene: TRBJ2-7; D gene: TRBD2; clone size: .; V gene: TRBV7-3; CDR3 protein: CASSGLAASYEQYF; CDR3 DNA: TGTGCCAGCAGCGGACTAGCGGCGAGCTACGAGCAGTACTTC
J gene: TRBJ1-2; D gene: .; clone size: many; V gene: TRBV6-4; CDR3 protein: CASSEAAGYGYTF; CDR3 DNA: TGTGCCAGCAGTGAAGCGGCCGGGTATGGCTACACCTTC
J gene: TRBJ1-1; D gene: TRBD1; clone size: .; V gene: TRBV4-2; CDR3 protein: CASSQGRTGTHTEAFF; CDR3 DNA: TGTGCCAGCAGCCAGGGAAGGACAGGGACCCACACTGAAGCTTTCTTT
J gene: TRBJ2-3; D gene: TRBD1; clone size: few; V gene: TRBV7-9; CDR3 protein: CASSFRQGGYTDTQYF; CDR3 DNA: TGTGCCAGCAGCTTTCGACAGGGCGGTTACACAGATACGCAGTATTTT
J gene: TRBJ2-7; D gene: .; clone size: .; V gene: TRBV5-6; CDR3 protein: CASSLLSDYYYEQYF; CDR3 DNA: TGTGCCAGCAGCTTGCTCAGTGACTATTACTACGAGCAGTACTTC
J gene: TRBJ2-5; D gene: TRBD1; clone size: .; V gene: TRBV2; CDR3 protein: CASRDREGETQYF; CDR3 DNA: TGTGCCAGCAGGGACAGGGAAGGAGAGACCCAGTACTTC
J gene: TRBJ1-1; D gene: TRBD1; clone size: .; V gene: TRBV5-4; CDR3 protein: CASSLRDRGVTEAFF; CDR3 DNA: TGTGCCAGCAGCTTACGTGACAGGGGGGTCACTGAAGCTTTCTTT
J gene: TRBJ2-5; D gene: TRBD1; clone size: few; V gene: TRBV4-1; CDR3 protein: CASSQGQGSQETQYF; CDR3 DNA: TGCGCCAGCAGCCAAGGACAGGGTTCCCAAGAGACCCAGTACTTC
J gene: TRBJ2-5; D gene: .; clone size: .; V gene: TRBV5-6; CDR3 protein: CASSRGAEETQYF; CDR3 DNA: TGTGCCAGCAGCCGTGGGGCAGAAGAGACCCAGTACTTC
J gene: TRBJ2-2; D gene: .; clone size: .; V gene: TRBV30; CDR3 protein: CAWRRGQNTGELFF; CDR3 DNA: TGTGCCTGGAGGCGAGGGCAGAACACCGGGGAGCTGTTTTTT
J gene: TRBJ2-1; D gene: TRBD1; clone size: .; V gene: TRBV27; CDR3 protein: CASRRRDRGNEQFF; CDR3 DNA: TGTGCCAGCCGTCGCCGGGACAGGGGTAATGAGCAGTTCTTC
J gene: TRBJ1-1; D gene: TRBD1; clone size: .; V gene: TRBV2; CDR3 protein: CASSGADRVNTEAFF; CDR3 DNA: TGTGCCAGCAGTGGGGCGGACAGGGTGAACACTGAAGCTTTCTTT
J gene: TRBJ1-3; D gene: .; clone size: .; V gene: TRBV2; CDR3 protein: CASSARSSGNTIYF; CDR3 DNA: TGTGCCAGCAGTGCGAGGAGCTCTGGAAACACCATATATTTT
J gene: TRBJ2-5; D gene: .; clone size: .; V gene: TRBV12-2; CDR3 protein: CASRLAQGLAQETQYF; CDR3 DNA: TGTGCAAGTCGCTTAGCGCAAGGACTAGCACAAGAGACCCAGTACTTC
J gene: TRBJ2-3; D gene: TRBD2; clone size: .; V gene: TRBV7-2; CDR3 protein: CASSGLAGTTDTQYF; CDR3 DNA: TGTGCCAGCAGCGGACTAGCGGGGACCACAGATACGCAGTATTTT
J gene: TRBJ2-1; D gene: TRBD2; clone size: few; V gene: TRBV27; CDR3 protein: CASSLLSGNYYNEQFF; CDR3 DNA: TGTGCCAGCAGTTTACTTAGCGGGAACTATTACAATGAGCAGTTCTTC
J gene: TRBJ2-1; D gene: TRBD1; clone size: few; V gene: TRBV11-2; CDR3 protein: CASSEDRGINEQFF; CDR3 DNA: TGTGCCAGCAGCGAGGACAGGGGAATCAATGAGCAGTTCTTC
J gene: TRBJ2-7; D gene: TRBD2; clone size: once; V gene: TRBV5-7; CDR3 protein: CASSQICWLAGTYEQYF; CDR3 DNA: TGTGCCAGCAGCCAAATATGCTGGCTAGCGGGGACCTACGAGCAGTACTTC
J gene: TRBJ2-1; D gene: .; clone size: .; V gene: TRBV7-8; CDR3 protein: CASSHLKVPGRIVTRGNEQFF; CDR3 DNA: TGTGCCAGCAGCCATCTTAAGGTCCCAGGGCGAATAGTGACTCGGGGGAATGAGCAGTTCTTC
J gene: TRBJ1-4; D gene: .; clone size: few; V gene: TRBV25-1; CDR3 protein: CASSRGGINEKLFF; CDR3 DNA: TGTGCCAGCAGTCGGGGGGGAATTAATGAAAAACTGTTTTTT
J gene: TRBJ1-2; D gene: .; clone size: few; V gene: TRBV10-2; CDR3 protein: CASSESIQKRYGYTF; CDR3 DNA: TGCGCCAGCAGTGAGTCTATCCAAAAGCGCTATGGCTACACCTTC
J gene: TRBJ2-3; D gene: TRBD2; clone size: .; V gene: TRBV2; CDR3 protein: CASTPGAGGGDTQYF; CDR3 DNA: TGTGCCAGCACCCCCGGGGCGGGGGGGGGTGATACGCAGTATTTT
J gene: TRBJ1-1; D gene: .; clone size: .; V gene: TRBV7-3; CDR3 protein: CASSSDRNTEAFF; CDR3 DNA: TGTGCCAGCAGCTCAGACAGGAACACTGAAGCTTTCTTT
J gene: TRBJ1-5; D gene: TRBD1; clone size: .; V gene: TRBV18; CDR3 protein: CASSYSGGQINQPQHF; CDR3 DNA: TGTGCCAGCTCATACTCCGGGGGACAGATCAATCAGCCCCAGCATTTT
J gene: TRBJ2-3; D gene: TRBD1; clone size: few; V gene: TRBV11-1; CDR3 protein: CASSLMGQATDTQYF; CDR3 DNA: TGTGCCAGCAGCTTAATGGGACAGGCGACAGATACGCAGTATTTT
J gene: TRBJ1-3; D gene: TRBD1; clone size: once; V gene: TRBV6-6; CDR3 protein: CASSYGDRGDGNTIYF; CDR3 DNA: TGTGCCAGCAGTTACGGGGACAGGGGAGATGGAAACACCATATATTTT
J gene: TRBJ2-7; D gene: TRBD1; clone size: few; V gene: TRBV10-3; CDR3 protein: CASKTGGSSYEQYF; CDR3 DNA: TGTGCCTCCAAGACAGGGGGAAGCTCCTACGAGCAGTACTTC
J gene: TRBJ2-2; D gene: .; clone size: .; V gene: TRBV5-1; CDR3 protein: CASSLNRVQTGELFF; CDR3 DNA: TGCGCCAGCAGCTTGAACAGGGTACAGACCGGGGAGCTGTTTTTT
J gene: TRBJ2-1; D gene: TRBD2; clone size: .; V gene: TRBV30; CDR3 protein: CAWRDALAGAFHNEQFF; CDR3 DNA: TGTGCCTGGAGGGACGCCCTAGCGGGAGCTTTCCACAATGAGCAGTTCTTC
J gene: TRBJ2-5; D gene: .; clone size: once; V gene: TRBV5-1; CDR3 protein: CASSLFFGATQETQYF; CDR3 DNA: TGCGCCAGCAGCTTGTTTTTTGGGGCCACCCAAGAGACCCAGTACTTC
J gene: TRBJ2-1; D gene: TRBD2; clone size: .; V gene: TRBV14; CDR3 protein: CASSQDLLAGGYNEQFF; CDR3 DNA: TGTGCCAGCAGCCAAGATCTACTAGCGGGAGGATACAATGAGCAGTTCTTC
J gene: TRBJ1-1; D gene: TRBD1; clone size: .; V gene: TRBV10-3; CDR3 protein: CAISESHRTGEAFF; CDR3 DNA: TGTGCCATCAGTGAGTCGCACCGGACAGGAGAAGCTTTCTTT
J gene: TRBJ1-4; D gene: .; clone size: .; V gene: TRBV6-4; CDR3 protein: CASSWEGRSEKLFF; CDR3 DNA: TGTGCCAGCAGTTGGGAGGGAAGGAGTGAAAAACTGTTTTTT
J gene: TRBJ2-7; D gene: .; clone size: .; V gene: TRBV28; CDR3 protein: CASSLWGGKPSYEQYF; CDR3 DNA: TGTGCCAGCAGTTTATGGGGGGGTAAGCCCTCCTACGAGCAGTACTTC
J gene: TRBJ2-1; D gene: .; clone size: once; V gene: TRBV7-9; CDR3 protein: CPSSPSRAPPFF; CDR3 DNA: TGTCCCAGCAGCCCGTCCCGAGCCCCGCCGTTCTTC
J gene: TRBJ1-5; D gene: .; clone size: .; V gene: TRBV5-6; CDR3 protein: CASSRTPNQPQHF; CDR3 DNA: TGTGCCAGCAGCCGGACACCCAATCAGCCCCAGCATTTT
J gene: TRBJ2-7; D gene: TRBD1; clone size: .; V gene: TRBV7-2; CDR3 protein: CASSLPPGTGGAREQYF; CDR3 DNA: TGTGCCAGCAGCTTGCCCCCCGGGACAGGGGGCGCAAGGGAGCAGTACTTC
J gene: TRBJ1-1; D gene: .; clone size: .; V gene: TRBV28; CDR3 protein: CASSTPSGNTEAFF; CDR3 DNA: TGTGCCAGCAGTACCCCCTCAGGGAACACTGAAGCTTTCTTT
J gene: TRBJ2-7; D gene: TRBD1; clone size: .; V gene: TRBV2; CDR3 protein: CATSFFGTGVSEQYF; CDR3 DNA: TGTGCCACCTCTTTTTTCGGGACAGGGGTTTCCGAGCAGTACTTC
J gene: TRBJ2-3; D gene: .; clone size: .; V gene: TRBV28; CDR3 protein: CASSLLKLAGQYF; CDR3 DNA: TGTGCCAGCAGTTTACTTAAATTGGCGGGGCAGTATTTT
J gene: TRBJ1-5; D gene: TRBD1; clone size: .; V gene: TRBV19; CDR3 protein: CASSISGTGPVRPQHF; CDR3 DNA: TGTGCCAGTAGTATATCGGGGACAGGACCAGTCAGGCCCCAGCATTTT
J gene: TRBJ1-6; D gene: .; clone size: .; V gene: TRBV7-3; CDR3 protein: CASSPGGQGNSPLHF; CDR3 DNA: TGTGCCAGCAGCCCCGGAGGGCAGGGAAATTCACCCCTCCACTTT
J gene: TRBJ2-1; D gene: TRBD2; clone size: .; V gene: TRBV5-1; CDR3 protein: CASSSYSGGSDNEQFF; CDR3 DNA: TGCGCCAGCAGCTCCTATAGCGGGGGTTCCGACAATGAGCAGTTCTTC